This is a list of T cell receptor beta chains from one sample in a study of blood T cells in healthy people across ages. TCRdb used MiXCR to reprocess the 5' RACE reads, holding one entry per CDR3 protein. The table has about 1.7 million distinct CDR3 sequences, under 30% seen once. Sequenced sample: blood. The receptors originated from a woman aged 30 to 39 in good health. Each CDR3 is given with its conserved first and last residue. A D gene is named only where the DNA matches it firmly. Only part of the rows carry a size: once, few, many, or a class if the clone is expanded.

d_gene	v_gene	abundance	len	j_gene	CDR3nt	CDR3aa
-	TRBV18	-	14	TRBJ1-4	TGTGCCAGCTCACCAGGAGACACGGAGGAAAAACTGTTTTTT	CASSPGDTEEKLFF
-	TRBV29-1	many	11	TRBJ2-7	TGCAGCGTTCAAACAGCCTACGAGCAGTACTTC	CSVQTAYEQYF
TRBD2	TRBV29-1	-	12	TRBJ2-1	TGCAGCGTACAGGAGGGGACTAAAGAGCAGTTCTTC	CSVQEGTKEQFF
TRBD2	TRBV7-2	-	16	TRBJ2-1	TGTGCCAGCAGAGCCCAGGGGCTAGCGGGAAGCAATGAGCAGTTCTTC	CASRAQGLAGSNEQFF
-	TRBV15	many	14	TRBJ2-7	TGTGCCACCAGCCCCCGGGCCCTCGGATACGAGCAGTACTTC	CATSPRALGYEQYF
-	TRBV12-3/TRBV12-4	many	13	TRBJ1-5	TGTGCCAGCAGCTCCGGAGGTAATCAGCCCCAGCATTTT	CASSSGGNQPQHF
-	TRBV2	many	11	TRBJ1-2	TGTGCCAGCCGGGGTCAGGACGGCTACACCTTC	CASRGQDGYTF
-	TRBV27	few	14	TRBJ2-1	TGTGCCAGCAGTTTGACCATAAGGGACAATGAGCAGTTCTTC	CASSLTIRDNEQFF
TRBD2	TRBV5-1	-	17	TRBJ2-1	TGCGCCAGCAGCTTGACGACTAGCGGGAGCACCTACAATGAGCAGTTCTTC	CASSLTTSGSTYNEQFF
-	TRBV20-1	few	14	TRBJ2-1	TGCAGTGCTAGTATCCCCTTAACCTACAATGAGCAGTTCTTC	CSASIPLTYNEQFF
TRBD1	TRBV27	once	15	TRBJ2-7	TGTGCCAGCAGTTTACCGGGACAGGCTGCCCACGAGCAGTACTTC	CASSLPGQAAHEQYF
TRBD2	TRBV11-2	-	16	TRBJ2-5	TGTGCCAGCAGCGGGGACGGGGCTAGCGGTCAAGAGACCCAGTACTTC	CASSGDGASGQETQYF
TRBD2	TRBV12-3/TRBV12-4	-	15	TRBJ2-1	TGTGCCAGCAATTTTACTAGCGGGGGGGCCAATGAGCAGTTCTTC	CASNFTSGGANEQFF
-	TRBV9	few	14	TRBJ1-5	TGTGCCACCTACTATGACATAGGTAATCAGCCCCAGCATTTT	CATYYDIGNQPQHF
-	TRBV7-2	few	15	TRBJ2-3	TGTGCCAGCAGCTTACATGGCGGGAGCACAGATACGCAGTATTTT	CASSLHGGSTDTQYF
TRBD2	TRBV11-2	-	18	TRBJ2-5	TGTGCCAGCAGACAACGGACTAGCGGGGGAGGGTACCAAGAGACCCAGTACTTC	CASRQRTSGGGYQETQYF
-	TRBV29-1	few	14	TRBJ2-1	TGCAGCGTCCTAAAGCGAGATGGCTACAATGAGCGGTTCTTC	CSVLKRDGYNERFF
-	TRBV24-1	few	15	TRBJ2-1	TGTGCCACCAGTGACCTGTCGCGGGGTTGGAATGAGCAGTTCTTC	CATSDLSRGWNEQFF
-	TRBV7-7	few	14	TRBJ2-7	TGTGCCAGCAGCTTAGGGCGACACTCCTACGAGCAGTACTTC	CASSLGRHSYEQYF
-	TRBV2	many	15	TRBJ1-2	TGTGCCAGCAAAGAAGTTGGGGCAGGGACCTATGGCTACACCTTC	CASKEVGAGTYGYTF
TRBD1	TRBV7-9	-	14	TRBJ1-1	TGTGCCAGCAGCCCCAGGGGGCTAAGCACTGAAGCTTTCTTT	CASSPRGLSTEAFF
-	TRBV15	few	19	TRBJ1-1	TGTGCCACCAGCACAGGGTCCCCAAGGGGATCCCTAAGTAACACTGAAGCTTTCTTT	CATSTGSPRGSLSNTEAFF
TRBD2	TRBV9	-	17	TRBJ2-3	TGTGCCAGCAGCGTGGGGGTAGCGGGGGGGCCTCAGGATACGCAGTATTTT	CASSVGVAGGPQDTQYF
-	TRBV12-3/TRBV12-4	-	14	TRBJ2-1	TGTGCCAGCAGTTTATTCACCAACCAAGAGACCCAGTTCTTC	CASSLFTNQETQFF
-	TRBV29-1	-	14	TRBJ2-4	TGCAGCGTTGGGACACTCGTTGGCAAAAACATTCAGTACTTC	CSVGTLVGKNIQYF
TRBD2	TRBV27	few	16	TRBJ2-5	TGTGCCAGCAGTTTGTGGAGCGGGGGGCAGCGGGAGACCCAGTACTTC	CASSLWSGGQRETQYF
TRBD1	TRBV19	-	13	TRBJ1-6	TGTGCCAGTACCACGGGACAGACCTCACCCCTCCACTTT	CASTTGQTSPLHF
-	TRBV7-2	few	18	TRBJ2-5	TGTGCCAGCAGCTGGCGGACCTGGGACACGGGGGCACAAGAGACCCAGTACTTC	CASSWRTWDTGAQETQYF
-	TRBV7-2	-	19	TRBJ2-5	TGTGCCAGCAGCTTAGGGGGGCGGGGACGGGGACGGCTAGGGGAGACCCAGTACTTC	CASSLGGRGRGRLGETQYF
-	TRBV9	-	18	TRBJ2-7	TGTGCCAGCAGCGTCCCCATTCTCGTGAGGCGCGGGTCTTACGAGCAGTACTTC	CASSVPILVRRGSYEQYF
-	TRBV11-2	-	15	TRBJ2-7	TGTGCCAGCAGCTCCCGGGGAGGCGACTCCTACGAGCAGTACTTC	CASSSRGGDSYEQYF
TRBD2	TRBV10-3	-	14	TRBJ2-1	TGTGCCATCAAAGAACTAGCGGACTCCAATGAGCAGTTCTTC	CAIKELADSNEQFF
TRBD1	TRBV11-1	-	15	TRBJ2-3	TGTGCCAGCAGCTTTGGACAGGTGGACACAGATACGCAGTATTTT	CASSFGQVDTDTQYF
TRBD1	TRBV12-3/TRBV12-4	few	16	TRBJ2-7	TGTGCCAGCAGTTTAGGGGGGGGACAGGGGGACTACGAGCAGTACTTC	CASSLGGGQGDYEQYF
TRBD1	TRBV20-1	-	16	TRBJ2-1	TGCAGTGCTCTCACAGGGGCCCAGAGCTCCTACAATGAGCAGTTCTTC	CSALTGAQSSYNEQFF
-	TRBV12-3/TRBV12-4	few	14	TRBJ1-6	TGTGCCAGCAGTTTGGCGGAGTTGAATTCACCCCTCCACTTT	CASSLAELNSPLHF
-	TRBV3-1	few	15	TRBJ2-7	TGTGCCAGCATCCTTCGGCTAGACGTTGTTGGCGAGCAGTACTTC	CASILRLDVVGEQYF
TRBD1	TRBV29-1	-	13	TRBJ1-1	TGCAGCGTACCGGGGACAGGAAACACTGAAGCTTTCTTT	CSVPGTGNTEAFF
TRBD1	TRBV12-3/TRBV12-4	-	13	TRBJ1-4	TGTGCCAGCAGGGAGACAGGGCATGAAAAACTGTTTTTT	CASRETGHEKLFF
TRBD2	TRBV29-1	many	14	TRBJ2-3	TGCAGCGTTGGGGGGGGGGTGGCGACAGATACGCAGTATTTT	CSVGGGVATDTQYF